Listed below are T cell receptor beta chains from one sample, sequenced in a study of molecular identifiers for immune sequencing clone quantification. In TCRdb, the PCR reads were re-called with MiXCR into one record per CDR3 protein. The data show approximately 320,000 distinct CDR3 sequences, with 24% seen just once and 0.74% held by the top ten. Sequenced: naive CD8+ T cells from blood, with Jurkat cell RNA spiked in. These TCRs come from a human donor in good health. Some libraries in this study had Jurkat cell RNA spiked in. CDR3s include the opening cysteine and the closing phenylalanine or tryptophan. A D gene is named only where the DNA matches it firmly. Clone size is not always given. Where it is, it says once, few, many or a class for expanded clones.

TGTGCCAGCAGCTTCCCAGGGGACACTGAAGCTTTCTTT	CASSFPGDTEAFF	many	TRBV7-9	TRBJ1-1	-
TGTGCCAGCAGTTACTCTGGGGACACAACATTTTTCCGGGGCTCTGGGGCCAACGTCCTGACTTTC	CASSYSGDTTFFRGSGANVLTF	few	TRBV6-5	TRBJ2-6	-
TGCAGCGTGCTCACGAGGGGAGCCAATCCCTCGGATACGCAGTATTTT	CSVLTRGANPSDTQYF	-	TRBV29-1	TRBJ2-3	-
TGTGCCAGCAGTGCTACAGGGATTACTGAAGCTTTCTTT	CASSATGITEAFF	-	TRBV25-1	TRBJ1-1	-
TGTGCCAGCAGTTACGGCACAGGGCCCCTAACCTACGAGCAGTACTTC	CASSYGTGPLTYEQYF	many	TRBV6-5	TRBJ2-7	-
TGTGCCAGCAGCCCGACAGGGGCAGTCGGCGAGCAGTACTTC	CASSPTGAVGEQYF	many	TRBV12-3/TRBV12-4	TRBJ2-7	TRBD1
TGTGCCAGCAGCCAAGGGACAGGTCCAACTAATGAAAAACTGTTTTTT	CASSQGTGPTNEKLFF	once	TRBV3-1	TRBJ1-4	TRBD1
TGTGCCAGCAGCATAGACAGGGGAAGCACAGATACGCAGTATTTT	CASSIDRGSTDTQYF	many	TRBV7-9	TRBJ2-3	TRBD1
TGCGCCAGTGGAGCGGATGAGCAGTTCTTC	CASGADEQFF	many	TRBV4-1	TRBJ2-1	-
TGTGCCAGTAGCCCTCTAGGACAGCAAGAGACCCAGTACTTC	CASSPLGQQETQYF	many	TRBV19	TRBJ2-5	-
TGTGCCAGCAGCTTAGTAGACAGAAATGAAAAACTGTTTTTT	CASSLVDRNEKLFF	few	TRBV11-2	TRBJ1-4	-
TGTACCAGCAGTTTAGGGGCAGGGTATGGCTACACCTTC	CTSSLGAGYGYTF	-	TRBV27	TRBJ1-2	-
TGTGCCTGGAGTTGGGGGGGGTTAACAGAGACCCAGTACTTC	CAWSWGGLTETQYF	-	TRBV30	TRBJ2-5	TRBD2
TGTGCCTGGAGGTCCGACATGTACGAGCAGTACTTC	CAWRSDMYEQYF	-	TRBV30	TRBJ2-7	-
TGCGCCAGTGACGGTGGAGGCACCGGGGAGCTGTTTTTT	CASDGGGTGELFF	many	TRBV4-1	TRBJ2-2	-
TGTGCCAGCAGCTTACGAGGGACGGTGAATCAGCCCCAGCATTTT	CASSLRGTVNQPQHF	many	TRBV11-2	TRBJ1-5	-